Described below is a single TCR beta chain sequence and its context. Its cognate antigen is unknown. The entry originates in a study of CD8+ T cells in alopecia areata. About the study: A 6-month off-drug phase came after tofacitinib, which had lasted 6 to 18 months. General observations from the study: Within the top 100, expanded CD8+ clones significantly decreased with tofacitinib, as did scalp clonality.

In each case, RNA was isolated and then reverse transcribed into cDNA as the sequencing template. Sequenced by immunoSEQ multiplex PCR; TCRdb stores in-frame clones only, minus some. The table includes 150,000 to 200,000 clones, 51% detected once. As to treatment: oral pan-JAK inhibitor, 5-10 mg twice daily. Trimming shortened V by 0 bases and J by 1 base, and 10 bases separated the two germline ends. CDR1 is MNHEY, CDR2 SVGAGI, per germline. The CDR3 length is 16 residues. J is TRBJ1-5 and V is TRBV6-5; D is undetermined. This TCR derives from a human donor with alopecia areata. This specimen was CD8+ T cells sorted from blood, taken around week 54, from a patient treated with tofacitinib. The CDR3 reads CASSYSWAESNQPQHF. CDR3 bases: TGTGCCAGCAGTTACTCGTGGGCAGAGAGCAATCAGCCCCAGCATTTT.